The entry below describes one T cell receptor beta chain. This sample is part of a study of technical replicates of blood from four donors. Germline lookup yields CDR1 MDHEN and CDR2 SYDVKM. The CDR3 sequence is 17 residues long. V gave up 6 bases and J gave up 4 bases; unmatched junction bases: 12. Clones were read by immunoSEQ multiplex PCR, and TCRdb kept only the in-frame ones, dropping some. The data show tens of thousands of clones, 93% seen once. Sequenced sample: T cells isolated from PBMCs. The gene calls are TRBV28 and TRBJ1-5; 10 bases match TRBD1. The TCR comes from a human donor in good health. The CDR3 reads CASRAPGQGRWNQPQHF. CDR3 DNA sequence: TGTGCCAGCAGGGCACCGGGACAGGGGCGATGGAATCAGCCCCAGCATTTT.